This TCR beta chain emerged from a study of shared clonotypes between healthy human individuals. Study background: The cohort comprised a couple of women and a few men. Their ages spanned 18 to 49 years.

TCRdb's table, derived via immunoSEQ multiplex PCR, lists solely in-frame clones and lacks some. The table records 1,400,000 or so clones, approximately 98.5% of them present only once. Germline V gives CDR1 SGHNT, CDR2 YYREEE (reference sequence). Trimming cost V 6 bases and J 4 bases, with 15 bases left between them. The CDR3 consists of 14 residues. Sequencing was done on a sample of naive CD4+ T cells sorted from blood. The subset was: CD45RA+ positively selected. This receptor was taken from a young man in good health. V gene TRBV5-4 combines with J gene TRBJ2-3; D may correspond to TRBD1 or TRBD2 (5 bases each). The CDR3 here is CASNRRDGADTQYF. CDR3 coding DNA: TGTGCCAGCAACCGAAGGGACGGCGCAGATACGCAGTATTTT.